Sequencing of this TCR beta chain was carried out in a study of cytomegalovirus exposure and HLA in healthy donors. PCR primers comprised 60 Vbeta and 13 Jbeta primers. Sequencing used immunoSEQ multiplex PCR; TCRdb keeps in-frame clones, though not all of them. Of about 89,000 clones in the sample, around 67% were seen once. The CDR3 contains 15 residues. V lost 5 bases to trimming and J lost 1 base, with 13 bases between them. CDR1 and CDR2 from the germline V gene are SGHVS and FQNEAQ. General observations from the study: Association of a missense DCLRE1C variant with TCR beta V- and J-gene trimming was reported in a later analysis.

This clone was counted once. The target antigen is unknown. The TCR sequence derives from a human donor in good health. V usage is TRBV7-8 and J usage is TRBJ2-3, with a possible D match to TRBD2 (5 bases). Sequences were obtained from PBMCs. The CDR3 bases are TGTGCCAGCAGCCCTTGGGAGCTAGGCACAGATACGCAGTATTTT. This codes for CASSPWELGTDTQYF.